This is a list of T cell receptor beta chains from one sample in a study of blood T cell repertoires in COVID-19. Produced via immunoSEQ multiplex PCR; TCRdb's table is partial and in-frame only. The table has about 38,000 clones, around four fifths seen once. The sequenced material came from peripheral blood. The source is a man over 45 with active COVID-19. Both conserved end residues are part of each CDR3. The D gene is left open where the match is weak. Rows may omit the clone size; those that give it use once, few, many or a size class.

cdr3_aa: CASRPGHMNTEAFF
cdr3_nt: TGCGCCAGCAGACCGGGACACATGAACACTGAAGCTTTCTTT
clone_size: NA
v_call: TRBV7-9
d_call: NA
j_call: TRBJ1-1

cdr3_aa: CASSSRDRAYNEQFF
cdr3_nt: TGCGCCAGCAGCTCCCGGGACAGGGCCTACAATGAGCAGTTCTTC
clone_size: NA
v_call: TRBV5-1
d_call: TRBD1
j_call: TRBJ2-1

cdr3_aa: CASKLAGGVGGYTF
cdr3_nt: TGTGCCAGCAAGCTCGCAGGGGGCGTTGGTGGCTACACCTTC
clone_size: NA
v_call: TRBV6-5
d_call: TRBD1
j_call: TRBJ1-2

cdr3_aa: CASSLEDYGYTF
cdr3_nt: TGTGCCAGCAGTTTAGAGGACTATGGCTACACCTTC
clone_size: NA
v_call: TRBV28
d_call: NA
j_call: TRBJ1-2

cdr3_aa: CASSLGTGNGYTF
cdr3_nt: TGCGCCAGCAGCTTAGGGACAGGGAATGGCTACACCTTC
clone_size: NA
v_call: TRBV5-1
d_call: TRBD1
j_call: TRBJ1-2

cdr3_aa: CASSLSRQGIYEQYF
cdr3_nt: TGTGCCAGCAGTTTGTCGCGACAGGGGATATACGAGCAGTACTTC
clone_size: NA
v_call: TRBV27
d_call: TRBD1
j_call: TRBJ2-7

cdr3_aa: CASSGLRLAGGTGNEQFF
cdr3_nt: TGTGCCAGCAGTGGCCTTCGACTAGCGGGGGGGACAGGCAATGAGCAGTTCTTC
clone_size: NA
v_call: TRBV6-4
d_call: TRBD2
j_call: TRBJ2-1

cdr3_aa: CASSEQTGRQETQYF
cdr3_nt: TGTGCCAGCAGTGAACAAACAGGGCGCCAAGAGACCCAGTACTTC
clone_size: once
v_call: TRBV2
d_call: NA
j_call: TRBJ2-5

cdr3_aa: CASSSQGWTYNEQFF
cdr3_nt: TGTGCCAGCAGCTCGCAGGGATGGACCTACAATGAGCAGTTCTTC
clone_size: NA
v_call: TRBV7-9
d_call: NA
j_call: TRBJ2-1

cdr3_aa: CSASTGGAYEQYF
cdr3_nt: TGCAGCGCCTCGACAGGGGGCGCTTACGAGCAGTACTTC
clone_size: few
v_call: TRBV29-1
d_call: TRBD1
j_call: TRBJ2-7

cdr3_aa: CASSLATPLFYQPQHF
cdr3_nt: TGTGCCAGCAGCTTGGCCACCCCTCTATTCTATCAGCCCCAGCATTTT
clone_size: NA
v_call: TRBV5-4
d_call: NA
j_call: TRBJ1-5

cdr3_aa: CASTGSSYNSPLHF
cdr3_nt: TGTGCCAGTACAGGGAGCTCCTATAATTCACCCCTCCACTTT
clone_size: NA
v_call: TRBV25-1
d_call: NA
j_call: TRBJ1-6

cdr3_aa: CASSQPYREFTEAFF
cdr3_nt: TGCGCCAGCAGCCAACCTTACAGGGAATTCACTGAAGCTTTCTTT
clone_size: once
v_call: TRBV4-1
d_call: NA
j_call: TRBJ1-1

cdr3_aa: CASSPGSSLYEQYF
cdr3_nt: TGTGCCAGCTCACCAGGGAGCAGTTTATACGAGCAGTACTTC
clone_size: NA
v_call: TRBV18
d_call: NA
j_call: TRBJ2-7

cdr3_aa: CASSLWGQGDAFF
cdr3_nt: TGCGCCAGCAGCTTGTGGGGACAGGGGGACGCTTTCTTT
clone_size: NA
v_call: TRBV5-1
d_call: TRBD1
j_call: TRBJ1-1

cdr3_aa: CASSKEGNNSPLHF
cdr3_nt: TGTGCCAGCAGCAAGGAGGGGAATAATTCACCCCTCCACTTT
clone_size: NA
v_call: TRBV5-4
d_call: NA
j_call: TRBJ1-6

cdr3_aa: CASSIRGINTGELFF
cdr3_nt: TGTGCCAGCAGCATCAGGGGGATCAACACCGGGGAGCTGTTTTTT
clone_size: NA
v_call: TRBV9
d_call: TRBD1
j_call: TRBJ2-2

cdr3_aa: CASRDQGQGLYEQYF
cdr3_nt: TGCGCCAGCAGGGATCAGGGACAGGGATTATACGAGCAGTACTTC
clone_size: NA
v_call: TRBV10-2
d_call: TRBD1
j_call: TRBJ2-7

cdr3_aa: CASSMLGDTQYF
cdr3_nt: TGTGCCAGTAGTATGCTCGGAGATACGCAGTATTTT
clone_size: NA
v_call: TRBV19
d_call: NA
j_call: TRBJ2-3

cdr3_aa: CASSSPTGPYEQYF
cdr3_nt: TGTGCCAGTAGTAGCCCGACAGGACCCTACGAGCAGTACTTC
clone_size: NA
v_call: TRBV19
d_call: NA
j_call: TRBJ2-7

cdr3_aa: CASSQEYFSGWLRETQYF
cdr3_nt: TGTGCCAGCAGCCAAGAGTACTTTTCAGGGTGGTTGAGGGAGACCCAGTACTTC
clone_size: NA
v_call: TRBV3-1/TRBV3-2
d_call: NA
j_call: TRBJ2-5

cdr3_aa: CASSRTSSGGETQYF
cdr3_nt: TGTGCCAGCTCACGGACTAGCAGCGGGGGGGAGACCCAGTACTTC
clone_size: NA
v_call: TRBV18
d_call: TRBD2
j_call: TRBJ2-5

cdr3_aa: CASSYSGQTGNTIYF
cdr3_nt: TGTGCCAGCAGTTACTCCGGACAGACTGGAAACACCATATATTTT
clone_size: NA
v_call: TRBV6-2/TRBV6-3
d_call: NA
j_call: TRBJ1-3

cdr3_aa: CASSRDTAVYGYTF
cdr3_nt: TGTGCCAGCAGTAGGGACACCGCCGTCTATGGCTACACCTTC
clone_size: NA
v_call: TRBV3-1/TRBV3-2
d_call: NA
j_call: TRBJ1-2

cdr3_aa: CASSRITGGYTEAFF
cdr3_nt: TGTGCCAGCAGCCGAATTACAGGGGGCTACACTGAAGCTTTCTTT
clone_size: NA
v_call: TRBV3-1/TRBV3-2
d_call: TRBD1
j_call: TRBJ1-1

cdr3_aa: CASTNRDRGHEQYF
cdr3_nt: TGTGCCAGCACCAACCGGGACAGGGGCCACGAGCAGTACTTC
clone_size: NA
v_call: TRBV6-5
d_call: TRBD1
j_call: TRBJ2-7

cdr3_aa: CASSIRRNTEAFF
cdr3_nt: TGTGCCAGTAGTATCCGGAGAAACACTGAAGCTTTCTTT
clone_size: NA
v_call: TRBV19
d_call: NA
j_call: TRBJ1-1

cdr3_aa: CASSSTTGRETQYF
cdr3_nt: TGTGCCAGCAGCTCAACGACAGGCCGAGAGACCCAGTACTTC
clone_size: NA
v_call: TRBV5-6
d_call: NA
j_call: TRBJ2-5